The present T cell receptor (beta chain) was sequenced within a study of regulatory T cells in long-lasting Graves disease. This clonotype was counted ten times or more. The time point here: newly diagnosed GD, antithyroid drugs for less than 3 months. Making the TCR library involved RNA that had been extracted from PBMCs. The authors drew 8.5 to 9 milliliters of peripheral blood into EDTA tubes. Library construction for TCR beta used iRepertoire HTBI primers and Arm-PCR of CDR3 regions. In TCRdb, the multiplex PCR reads were re-called with MiXCR into one record per CDR3 protein. The sample has roughly 420,000 distinct CDR3 sequences; 12% to 15% are singletons. CDR3 size: 14 residues. Germline CDR1 and CDR2: MNHEY and SVGAGI. The V end lost 2 bases, the J end lost 1 base, and 8 bases lay between the germline ends. In addition, the sample was reused for a study of T cells in Graves' hyperthyroidism and ophthalmopathy.

This chain connects TRBV6-5 to TRBJ1-1; D unresolved. The specimen comprised peripheral blood mononuclear cells (PBMCs), sampled at new diagnosis, from a patient treated with antithyroid drugs. This receptor was taken from a woman aged 50 to 60 with Graves disease. The CDR3 region is CASSYGPENTEAFF. CDR3 bases: TGTGCCAGCAGTTACGGTCCAGAGAACACTGAAGCTTTCTTT.